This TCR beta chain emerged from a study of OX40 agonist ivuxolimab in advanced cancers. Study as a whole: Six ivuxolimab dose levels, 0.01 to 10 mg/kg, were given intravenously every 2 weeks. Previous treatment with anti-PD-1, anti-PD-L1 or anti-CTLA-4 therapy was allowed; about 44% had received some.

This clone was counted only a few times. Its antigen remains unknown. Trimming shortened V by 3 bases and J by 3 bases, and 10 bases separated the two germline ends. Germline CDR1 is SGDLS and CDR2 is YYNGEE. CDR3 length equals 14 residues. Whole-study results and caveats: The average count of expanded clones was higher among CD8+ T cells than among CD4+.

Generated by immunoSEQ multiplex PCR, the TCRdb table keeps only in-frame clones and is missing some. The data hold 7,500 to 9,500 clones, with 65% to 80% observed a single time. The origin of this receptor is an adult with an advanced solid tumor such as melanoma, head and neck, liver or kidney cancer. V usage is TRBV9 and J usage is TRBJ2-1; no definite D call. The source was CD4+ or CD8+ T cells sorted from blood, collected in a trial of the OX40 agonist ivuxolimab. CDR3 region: CASSASPRYNEQFF. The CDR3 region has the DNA TGTGCCAGCAGCGCCTCCCCCCGCTACAATGAGCAGTTCTTC. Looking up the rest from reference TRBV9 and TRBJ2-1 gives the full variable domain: DSGVTQTPKHLITATGQRVTLRCSPRSGDLSVYWYQQSLDQGLQFLIQYYNGEERAKGNILERFSAQQFPDLHSELNLSSLELGDSALYFCASSASPRYNEQFFGPGTRLTVL.